The rows below give T cell receptor beta chains drawn from one sample of a study of cytomegalovirus exposure and HLA in healthy donors. Some clones are missing from TCRdb's copy, which holds only in-frame ones; the method was immunoSEQ multiplex PCR. The sample includes 150,000 to 200,000 clones, about 80% seen only once; the top ten take 2% to 2.5%. The sample consisted of PBMCs. The source of these receptors is a man aged 55-75 years in good health and CMV-seronegative. The CDR3 runs from the conserved cysteine through the conserved F or W. D genes are given only for firm matches. Size is omitted from some rows. Given values are once, few, many or a class for expanded clones.

V gene,clone size,D gene,J gene,CDR3 DNA,CDR3 protein
TRBV7-9,NA,NA,TRBJ1-5,TGTGCCAGCAGCTTAGCCGGACTGGGGAATCAGCCCCAGCATTTT,CASSLAGLGNQPQHF
TRBV7-6,once,NA,TRBJ1-2,TGTGCCAGCAGCCAGCCGGCGCAGGGACTTTACTATGGCTACACCTTC,CASSQPAQGLYYGYTF
TRBV7-2,few,NA,TRBJ1-4,TGTGCCAGCAGCTTAGGCGGGCGGACTAATGAAAAACTGTTTTTT,CASSLGGRTNEKLFF
TRBV30,NA,TRBD1,TRBJ2-7,TGTGCCTGGAGTAGTTTTCGGACAGGGTGGGAGCAGTACTTC,CAWSSFRTGWEQYF
TRBV4-1,NA,NA,TRBJ1-1,TGCGCCAGCAGCCTTAGTGGTTTCGGCACTGAAGCTTTCTTT,CASSLSGFGTEAFF
TRBV6-5,NA,TRBD2,TRBJ2-7,TGTGCCAGCAGTGGACCGGGACTAGAGAAGCAGTACTTC,CASSGPGLEKQYF
TRBV15,NA,TRBD2,TRBJ2-7,TGTGCCACCAGCAGAGGGGGGACTAGCGCCTACGAGCAGTACTTC,CATSRGGTSAYEQYF
TRBV4-3,NA,NA,TRBJ2-2,TGCGCCAGCAGCCAATTCCGGGCCGGGGAGCTGTTTTTT,CASSQFRAGELFF
TRBV28,NA,NA,TRBJ1-1,TGTGCCAGCAGTTCGGCCTCACAGGGAAACACTGAAGCTTTCTTT,CASSSASQGNTEAFF
TRBV27,few,TRBD2,TRBJ2-1,TGTGCCAGCAGCCTGGGACTAGCGGGAGGAAAGGGTGAGCAGTTCTTC,CASSLGLAGGKGEQFF
TRBV6-1,NA,NA,TRBJ2-1,TGTGCCAGCAGCGTACAGTCCGCCTACAATGAGCAGTTCTTC,CASSVQSAYNEQFF
TRBV19,NA,NA,TRBJ2-7,TGTGCCAGTAGTATGATGAACAGGACACCCCTCTTC,CASSMMNRTPLF
TRBV28,NA,NA,TRBJ1-2,TGTGCAACTGCCCCGCCCCCCCTCTATGGCTACACCTTC,CATAPPPLYGYTF
TRBV19,NA,NA,TRBJ2-5,TGTGCCAGTGGTGGGGGCAGACAAGAGACCCAGTACTTC,CASGGGRQETQYF